These 14 T cell receptor beta chains share one sample of origin, sequenced in a study of cytomegalovirus exposure and HLA in healthy donors. Clones were read by immunoSEQ multiplex PCR, and TCRdb kept only the in-frame ones, dropping some. The sample carries fewer than 250,000 clones, 86% recorded once. Sequences were obtained from PBMCs. The receptors come from a woman under 30 in good health and CMV-seronegative.

The J gene is TRBJ1-4, the V gene TRBV29-1; 8 nucleotides agree with TRBD1. J was trimmed by 7 bases and V by 4 bases; bases with no gene match: 2. Germline V gives CDR1 SQVTM, CDR2 ANQGSEA. The CDR3 is 12 residues long. CDR3 nucleotide sequence: TGCAGCGTTGCAGGGGGCGGTGAAAAACTGTTTTTT. Its protein product is CSVAGGGEKLFF.

V and J are TRBV6-5 and TRBJ2-7; tentatively, D is TRBD1 (6 bases). The CDR3 extends over 14 amino acids. V lost 6 bases to trimming and J lost 3 bases, with 15 bases between them. CDR1 is MNHEY, CDR2 SVGAGI, per germline. The CDR3 coding sequence is TGTGCCAGCAGGTCCTGGGACAACATCTACGAGCAGTACTTC. Its translation: CASRSWDNIYEQYF.

This chain uses TRBV9 with TRBJ1-1, with TRBD1 matching over 7 bases. Germline V gene sequence: CDR1 SGDLS, CDR2 YYNGEE. The length of the CDR3 is 16 residues. V dropped 2 bases and J dropped 8; count of bases not matched to a gene: 15. As DNA, the CDR3 is TGTGCCAGCAGCGTGGGGAGACAGGGTGGCACATCAGAAGCTTTCTTT. Its protein is CASSVGRQGGTSEAFF. The variable domain in full, with the rest retrieved from reference TRBV9 and TRBJ1-1, is DSGVTQTPKHLITATGQRVTLRCSPRSGDLSVYWYQQSLDQGLQFLIQYYNGEERAKGNILERFSAQQFPDLHSELNLSSLELGDSALYFCASSVGRQGGTSEAFFGQGTRLTVV.

Written as DNA, the CDR3 is TGTGCCAGCAGCTTACTCCGGGACAGTCCTTATGGCTACACCTTC. Encoded protein: CASSLLRDSPYGYTF. V and J are TRBV7-8 and TRBJ1-2; TRBD1 aligns across 7 bases. The J segment lost 5 bases and the V segment lost 2 bases, leaving 8 bases of the junction unmatched. There are 15 residues in the CDR3. CDR1 and CDR2 from the germline V gene are SGHVS and FQNEAQ. Using reference TRBV7-8 and TRBJ1-2 for the parts outside the CDR3, the full variable domain is GAGVSQSPRYKVAKRGQDVALRCDPISGHVSLFWYQQALGQGPEFLTYFQNEAQLDKSGLPSDRFFAERPEGSVSTLKIQRTQQEDSAVYLCASSLLRDSPYGYTFGSGTRLTVV.

A note on this clone: The DNA is left out, because the CDR3 cannot be placed on it with certainty; the CDR3 is given as TCRdb lists it. This chain uses TRBV29-1 with TRBJ2-3; the D call TRBD1 from the table was never checked on the DNA. Including both end residues, the CDR3 is 11 amino acids long. Germline V lookup: CDR1 SQVTM, CDR2 ANQGSEA. This CDR3 is CSVAPGTGLYF.

V gene TRBV6-1 combines with J gene TRBJ2-5, with 8 positions matching TRBD1. V was pared by 4 bases and J by 1 base, with 8 bases of the junction left unmatched. This CDR3 is 16 amino acids long. Germline CDR1 MNHNS, CDR2 SASEGT. The CDR3: CASSVSGTGLQETQYF. The CDR3 nucleotides read TGTGCCAGCAGTGTATCCGGGACAGGTCTCCAAGAGACCCAGTACTTC.

This clone was seen many times. The chain couples TRBV6-4 to TRBJ2-1, with 14 bases fitting TRBD2. After removal of 2 bases from V and 8 bases from J, the junction contained 2 bases not matched to a gene. CDR1 is MRHNA, CDR2 SNTAGT, per germline. This CDR3 contains 15 residues. The CDR3: CASSDGTSGSDEQFF. CDR3 nucleotide sequence: TGTGCCAGCAGTGACGGGACTAGCGGGAGCGATGAGCAGTTCTTC.

The chain carries TRBV30 and TRBJ2-3; possible D gene TRBD2, 6 bases. The germline V gene has CDR1 GTSNPN and CDR2 SVGIG (reference sequence). This CDR3 has 15 residues. V lost 3 bases and J 3 bases, leaving 16 bases between the germline ends. The CDR3 here is CAWRYGGASTDTQYF. The DNA of the CDR3 is TGTGCCTGGAGATACGGGGGAGCCTCGACAGATACGCAGTATTTT.

This chain connects TRBV19 to TRBJ2-7; TRBD2 matches 14 bases. CDR1 and CDR2 (germline): LNHDA, SQIVND (reference sequence). The CDR3 runs to 14 residues. V was clipped by 6 bases and J by 7 bases; unmatched bases: 5. CDR3 bases: TGTGCCAGTAGGACTAGCGGGGGGGCCTTGGAGCAGTACTTC. Its translation: CASRTSGGALEQYF.

There are many counts of this clone. The V gene is TRBV6-6, the J gene TRBJ2-1, with 11 positions matching TRBD2. V shed 6 bases and J 7 bases; nucleotides not matched to a gene: 5. The CDR3 runs to 14 residues. The germline V gene has CDR1 MNHNY and CDR2 SVGAGI (reference sequence). In nucleotides, the CDR3 is TGTGCCAGCAGACTAGCGGGAGTCTGGAATGAGCAGTTCTTC. This encodes CASRLAGVWNEQFF.

The rearrangement links TRBV15 to TRBJ1-5; a weak D match, TRBD1 (5 bases). Germline V gene data show CDR1 as LNHNV and CDR2 as YYDKDF (reference sequence). CDR3 length: 17 amino acids. V was clipped by 2 bases and J by 0 bases, with 14 bases between them. The CDR3 protein is CATSRSGAGNSNQPQHF. The CDR3 region has the DNA TGTGCCACCAGCAGAAGTGGGGCGGGGAATAGCAATCAGCCCCAGCATTTT.

The chain has TRBV6-5 and TRBJ2-3; 8 bases agree with TRBD2. From germline, CDR1 is MNHEY and CDR2 SVGAGI. CDR3 size: 15 residues. The V segment lost 6 bases and the J segment 1 base; nucleotides outside the gene matches: 6. The CDR3 region is CASRQAGARTDTQYF. CDR3 coding DNA: TGTGCCAGCAGGCAAGCGGGGGCCCGCACAGATACGCAGTATTTT.

The rearrangement joins TRBV15 to TRBJ1-2, with TRBD1 matching over 10 bases. This CDR3 contains 17 residues. Trimming at V came to 3 bases and at J to 6 bases, leaving 13 bases not matched to a gene. CDR1 LNHNV and CDR2 YYDKDF come from the germline V gene (reference sequence). This CDR3 is CATSSRRQGAEKDGYTF. The CDR3 bases are TGTGCCACCAGCAGCCGAAGACAGGGGGCTGAAAAGGATGGCTACACCTTC.

The rearrangement uses TRBV2 and TRBJ1-2, with 7 bases lining up with TRBD1. The CDR3 runs to 12 residues. V lost 8 bases to trimming and J lost 5 bases; unmatched junction nucleotides: 5. Germline assignment: CDR1 SNHLY and CDR2 FYNNEI. DNA of the CDR3: TGTGCCAGCGACAGGGAAGGGTATGGCTACACCTTC. Amino acids: CASDREGYGYTF.